This T cell receptor (beta chain) was sequenced for a study of cytomegalovirus exposure and HLA in healthy donors. Study findings and constraints: Excluded were some V segments that proved indistinguishable, including TRBV6-2 and TRBV6-3. Productive rates of about 87% or about 30% were seen for most TCR beta V segments in an earlier analysis.

The donors were healthy bone marrow donors. Donors likely had unrecorded immune exposures despite being nominally healthy when sampled. Per the germline V gene, CDR1 is GTSNPN and CDR2 is SVGIG (reference sequence). V was shortened by 0 bases and J by 1 base, with 6 bases between the two germline ends. The CDR3 sequence is 13 residues long. Concerning this clone: Its antigen is undetermined. In the same sample, other DNA sequences code for this CDR3.

Use of 60 Vbeta and 13 Jbeta primers characterized the PCR. Produced via immunoSEQ multiplex PCR; TCRdb's table is partial and in-frame only. The sample carries roughly 160,000 clones, 80% to 90% recorded once. The sequenced sample was PBMCs. V gene TRBV30 combines with J gene TRBJ1-1; D uncertain. This receptor was identified in a male donor in good health and CMV-seronegative. The DNA of the CDR3 is TGTGCCTGGAGTGTACGGGGGAACACTGAAGCTTTCTTT. It specifies CAWSVRGNTEAFF. Full variable domain (outside the CDR3, taken from reference TRBV30 and TRBJ1-1): SQTIHQWPATLVQPVGSPLSLECTVEGTSNPNLYWYRQAAGRGLQLLFYSVGIGQISSEVPQNLSASRPQDRQFILSSKKLLLSDSGFYLCAWSVRGNTEAFFGQGTRLTVV.